The rows below give T cell receptor beta chains drawn from one sample of a study of blood T cell repertoires in COVID-19. Measured with immunoSEQ multiplex PCR; TCRdb has only the in-frame clones, and not every one. This table holds around 400,000 clones, 89% found once. What was sequenced was peripheral blood. The receptor source for this set is a man aged 40-49 years with acute or convalescent COVID-19. CDR3s include the opening cysteine and the closing phenylalanine or tryptophan. The order of the fields is V gene, CDR3 protein.

>TRBV3-1/TRBV3-2
CASSHRDRLYEQYF
>TRBV28
CASSRRDGYTF
>TRBV5-5
CASSLAQIYGYTF
>TRBV7-9
CASSYKLAFGTDTQYF
>TRBV4-2
CASSQDRGVATYNEQFF
>TRBV7-9
CASSPRRGQETDYGYTF
>TRBV9
CASSVVGGRSSYNEQFF
>TRBV6-5
CASSYRPGTEAFF
>TRBV6-5
CASSRSGQGGAFF
>TRBV9
CASSGGQVFTEAFF
>TRBV27
CASRHWRGQGGGSDGYTF
>TRBV29-1
CSVWKSTGYGYTF
>TRBV2
CASTAGTAANYGYTF
>TRBV7-3
CASSLSAGQIETQYF
>TRBV6-5
CASRSQGNTQYF